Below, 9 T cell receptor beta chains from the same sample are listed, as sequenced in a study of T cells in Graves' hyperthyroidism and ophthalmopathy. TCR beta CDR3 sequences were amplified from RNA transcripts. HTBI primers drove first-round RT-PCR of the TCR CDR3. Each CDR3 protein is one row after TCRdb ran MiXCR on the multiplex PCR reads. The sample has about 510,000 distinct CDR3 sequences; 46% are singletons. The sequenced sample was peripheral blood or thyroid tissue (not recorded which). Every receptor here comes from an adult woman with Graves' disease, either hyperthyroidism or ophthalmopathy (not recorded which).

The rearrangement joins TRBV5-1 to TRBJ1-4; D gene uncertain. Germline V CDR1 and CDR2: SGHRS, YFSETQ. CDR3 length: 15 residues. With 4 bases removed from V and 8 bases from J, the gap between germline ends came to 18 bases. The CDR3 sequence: CASSPPSAGREKLFF. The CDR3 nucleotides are TGCGCCAGCAGCCCCCCGAGTGCGGGGAGAGAAAAACTGTTTTTT.

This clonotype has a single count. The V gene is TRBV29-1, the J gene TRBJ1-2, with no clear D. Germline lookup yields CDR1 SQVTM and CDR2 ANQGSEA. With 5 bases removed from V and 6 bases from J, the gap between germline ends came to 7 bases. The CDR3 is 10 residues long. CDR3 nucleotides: TGCAGCGTTTATGTCAATGGCTACACCTTC. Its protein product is CSVYVNGYTF.

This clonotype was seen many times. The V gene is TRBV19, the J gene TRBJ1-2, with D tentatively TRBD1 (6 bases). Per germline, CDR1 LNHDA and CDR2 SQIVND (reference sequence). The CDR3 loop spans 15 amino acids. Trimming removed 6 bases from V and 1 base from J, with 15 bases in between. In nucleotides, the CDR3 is TGTGCCAGTAGGGAGATTGGACAGAATAACTATGGCTACACCTTC. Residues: CASREIGQNNYGYTF.

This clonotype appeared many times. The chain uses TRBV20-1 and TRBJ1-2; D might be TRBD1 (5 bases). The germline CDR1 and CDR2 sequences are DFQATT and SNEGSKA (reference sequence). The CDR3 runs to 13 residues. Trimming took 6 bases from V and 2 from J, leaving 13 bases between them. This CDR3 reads CSARDGVNYGYTF. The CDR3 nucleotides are TGCAGTGCGAGGGACGGGGTCAACTATGGCTACACCTTC.

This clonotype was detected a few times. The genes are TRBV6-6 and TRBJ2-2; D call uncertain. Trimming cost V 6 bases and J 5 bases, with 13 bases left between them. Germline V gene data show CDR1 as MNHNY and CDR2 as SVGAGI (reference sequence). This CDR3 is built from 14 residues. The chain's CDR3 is CASSRRPTTGELFF. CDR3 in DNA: TGTGCCAGCAGCCGACGACCCACTACCGGGGAGCTGTTTTTT.

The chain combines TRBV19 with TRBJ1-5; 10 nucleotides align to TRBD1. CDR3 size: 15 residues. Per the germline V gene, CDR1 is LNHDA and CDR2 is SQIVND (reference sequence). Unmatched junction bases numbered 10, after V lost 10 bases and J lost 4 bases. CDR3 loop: CATRTGTGENQPQHF. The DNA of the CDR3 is TGTGCCACCCGAACCGGGACAGGGGAGAATCAGCCCCAGCATTTT.

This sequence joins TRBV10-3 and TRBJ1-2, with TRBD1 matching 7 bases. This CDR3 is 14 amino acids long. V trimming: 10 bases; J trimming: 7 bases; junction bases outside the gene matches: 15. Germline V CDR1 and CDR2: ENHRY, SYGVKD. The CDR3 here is CATGKTGDKVGYTF. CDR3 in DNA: TGTGCCACCGGGAAAACAGGGGACAAGGTTGGCTACACCTTC.

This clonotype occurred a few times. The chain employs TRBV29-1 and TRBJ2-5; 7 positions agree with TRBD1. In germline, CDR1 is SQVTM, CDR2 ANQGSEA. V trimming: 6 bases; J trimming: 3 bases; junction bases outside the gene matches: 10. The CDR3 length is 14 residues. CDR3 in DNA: TGCAGCGTCCGTCACCCTGACAGGGAAGAGACCCAGTACTTC. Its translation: CSVRHPDREETQYF.

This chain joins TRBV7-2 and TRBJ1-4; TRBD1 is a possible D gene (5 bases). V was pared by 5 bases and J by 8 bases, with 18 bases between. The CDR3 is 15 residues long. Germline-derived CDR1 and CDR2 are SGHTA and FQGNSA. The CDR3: CASSSGGYGSEKLFF. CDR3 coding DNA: TGTGCCAGCAGCAGCGGGGGGTACGGGAGCGAAAAACTGTTTTTT.